This TCR beta chain originates from a study of cytomegalovirus exposure and HLA in healthy donors (dated by TCRdb to 2016 to 2017). Study-level background: An earlier analysis of 587 of the donors reported approximately 280 Gb of sequence data and 95 million to 140 million unique TCR beta sequences obtained from approximately 180 million T cells. The aim of the study was to test whether cataloging public T cell receptors could identify signatures of past pathogen exposure. A later genetic analysis took genome-wide SNP genotypes for about 65% of the roughly 670 donors and used that subset as a discovery cohort. The later analysis used no new phenotypic data to find candidate immune exposures, relying instead on TCR beta sequences and their occurrence across donors. Donor age, sex, ethnicity and CMV serostatus were compiled alongside the repertoire data. The number of donors typed differed by locus, with about 620-630 for A, B, C, DRB1 and DQB1, over 500 for DQA1, under 610 for DPA1, and 472 for DPB1. A later analysis re-examined previously published TCR beta repertoires from just over 650 donors and added high-resolution HLA genotyping to investigate patterns of TCR occurrence. In an earlier analysis of 587 of the donors, high-throughput TCR beta sequencing was used to judge whether each TCR beta V gene segment behaved as functional or pseudogenic. Roughly 300 gigabases of sequencing data and approximately 92 million unique TCR sequences made up an early release that covered some 640 HLA-typed donors. To predict cytomegalovirus infection status, the study brought together high-throughput TCR immunosequencing, statistical association of individual TCRs with disease status, and machine learning. Of the 300 to 500 genotyped donors, approximately 80% were placed in the genetic ancestry cluster associated with self-reported Caucasian donors. A separate validation cohort of more than 100 different subjects was used in addition to the approximately 670-subject first cohort. The study used immunosequencing to profile the T cell repertoires of approximately 690 subjects and linked those repertoires to cytomegalovirus serostatus. HLA typing covered class I and class II loci at four-digit resolution. Because of strong linkage in the cohort, roughly 5 DR-DQ haplotypes were treated as single units for association and clustering. All discovery cohort repertoires had been generated using a single sequencing platform. On average, approximately 250,000 unique TCR beta nucleotide sequences were sequenced per donor among about 400 genotyped donors of the cohort, with 15% to 20% of those sequences being non-productive. The research as a whole found: The authors suggested that the approach could potentially be generalized to other disease states and immunological phenotypes. A few of the identified cytomegalovirus-associated TCR beta chains were confirmed in vitro to be specific for cytomegalovirus antigens. Cytomegalovirus status was reported to be diagnosed by the classifier with high specificity and sensitivity in both the original and validation cohorts. According to a later analysis, most CMV-associated TCR beta chains appeared to be HLA-restricted, and the HLA associations seemed to be driven largely by CMV exposure. The only immune exposure information available for the cohort was CMV serostatus. The cohort was sequenced for TCR beta chains only, and without alpha or paired-chain data the features that could be detected were limited. Some IMGT-functional V segments, including TRBV6-2 and TRBV6-3, could not be told apart with the 87-base-pair reads, so those segments were excluded. In an earlier analysis of about 600 of the donors, most TCR beta V segments appeared in productive rearrangements about 87% or about 30% of the time, broadly matching IMGT annotations. In the study, 164 TCR beta chains were listed as associated with cytomegalovirus. Most TCR sequences were observed very rarely across donors, whereas some public TCRs were present in many individuals. A later analysis associated roughly 17,000 TCR beta sequences with specific HLA alleles at a false discovery rate of 0.05. In a later genetic analysis, a missense DCLRE1C variant was associated with V-gene and J-gene trimming of TCR beta chains, and the association was replicated in an independent cohort. A later analysis reported that several top co-occurrence clusters appeared linked to parvovirus B19, influenza, CMV and Epstein-Barr virus. Roughly uniform sequencing depth across donors was assumed in presence/absence analyses, although this assumption may not hold. In a later analysis, HLA-associated TCR beta chains showed more clonal expansion and lower generation probabilities than non-associated chains that were equally common. In a later analysis, TCR association rates were found to vary across HLA loci, with the most associated TCRs seen for DRB1 alleles and the fewest for HLA-C alleles. Because HLA typing was missing for some donors at each locus, association tests included only the typed subset. Correlated functional status among segregating V segments might be attributable to linkage disequilibrium, but an unknown experimental factor could not be ruled out. The sequencing pipeline was judged likely to have produced a cluster of highly shared sequence variants as a technical artifact. A later genetic analysis reported fewer N-insertions in productive TCRs among donors in an Asian-associated ancestry cluster than the roughly 640-donor mean. The earlier analysis of 587 of the donors excluded seventeen rarely observed V segments, including chromosome 9 orphons, because counts were too low. Strong co-occurrence of HLA alleles, especially DR and DQ, made assigning TCR associations to individual alleles difficult. A further reported finding was that TCR beta sequences accurately predicted the HLA-A and HLA-B alleles for most subjects in the first cohort.

As for this clone: Its target antigen remains unknown. No much larger clone is present one base from it, and per-base qualities are unavailable.

Receptor amplification or capture employed the immunoSEQ multiplex PCR assay. For the multiplex PCR, a mixture combining 60 forward primers for TCR Vbeta segments and 13 reverse primers for TCR Jbeta segments was used. The CDR3 region of rearranged TCR beta genes was amplified from genomic DNA with a multiplex PCR assay. The amplified TCR beta libraries were sequenced on the Illumina HiSeq System as 87-base-pair reads. The source study handled its data this way. A later analysis counted some 74 million unique TCR beta chains across the approximately 700 repertoires, and around 9.9 million of these chains were shared by at least two donors. Raw reads were error-corrected and collapsed into unique sequences with a nearest-neighbor algorithm that merged closely related sequences to remove PCR and sequencing errors. Alignment of CDR3 sequences to IMGT reference sequences was used to assign V, D and J gene segments. For a sequence to be retained, a match of at least six nucleotides was required to both a V gene segment and a J gene segment. Rearrangements were classified as productive when the CDR3 lacked stop codons and remained in frame with V and J, and all other rearrangements were classified as non-productive. Following IMGT convention, CDR3 was defined as the stretch from the second conserved V-encoded cysteine up to the conserved J-encoded phenylalanine. The earlier analysis of 587 of the donors excluded any sequence lacking an unambiguous match to a single V gene segment. An earlier analysis of a few hundred of the donors classified V segments as functional when productive rearrangements were above 56.7% and as segregating when the standard deviation between donors was above 5%. To diagnose cytomegalovirus status from the catalog of TCR beta chain sequences, a statistical classification framework was built. A later analysis assigned V and J genes by comparing TCR nucleotide sequences with IMGT/GENE-DB human TR gene sequences. The TCRdist pipeline was used in a later analysis to assign CDR3 sequences and most-parsimonious VDJ recombination scenarios. A later analysis defined each TCR beta chain by its CDR3 amino acid sequence plus V-gene family, and excluded reads lacking a unique V-gene family. As a way to deal with suspected cross-contamination and a sequencing artifact, a later analysis dropped roughly 600 nucleotide sequences that were highly shared and had low generation probability. In a later analysis, a clonal expansion index for each public chain was calculated from normalized within-repertoire ranks of inferred template counts. Generation probabilities in a later analysis came from a VDJ recombination model fitted to out-of-frame rearrangements, and those results were checked against IGoR. In a later analysis, TCR-TCR, TCR-HLA and TCR-CMV co-occurrence was scored with hypergeometric tests, and a repertoire-size bias correction was applied to TCR pairs. A later analysis estimated false discovery rates by permuting HLA or CMV assignments 20 times. In a later analysis, co-occurring TCRs were grouped using DBSCAN, and TCRdist sequence similarity was added for clustering within HLA-allele-positive subsets. Repertoires with fewer than 30,000 or more than 120,000 public chains, plus five repertoires with anomalous nucleotide sharing, were excluded from co-occurrence clustering. TCRdb took this table from immuneACCESS and kept in-frame rearrangements with V and J called. Such tables lack part of the clones; where checked against another copy, unresolved V genes explain under half of the gap, and the rest is unexplained. V and J calls and clone size are copied from that table; D and trimming were computed from the DNA. For this sample there are 170,000 or so clones; 77% appear just once. The ten biggest clones cover roughly 3.5% of the sample.

In total, fewer than 750 healthy bone marrow donors made up the cohort. At the time of sampling, all cohort members were nominally healthy, though unrecorded immune exposures were likely present. The donor was CMV seropositive and belonged to the group of 250 to 350 seropositive cohort members. Every donor gave a peripheral blood sample, and the peripheral blood mononuclear cells from that sample were used for TCR beta sequencing. The Qiagen DNeasy Blood Extraction Kit was used to extract genomic DNA from the blood cell samples. The CDR3 spans 14 residues, from the cysteine through the phenylalanine. Only the CDR3 part of the read is kept: 42 bases, read in frame from the first base. A distance of 13 bases separates the germline ends of V and J, which lose 3 bases and 3 bases respectively. As encoded in the germline V gene, CDR1 is SGDLS while CDR2 is YYNGEE.

The sample comprised PBMCs. The sequence is built from TRBV9 and TRBJ2-7; TRBD2 is perhaps the D gene, given 7 matching bases. This sequence was found in a woman aged 55-70 years in good health and CMV-seropositive. The CDR3 reads CASSARGAGYEQYF. Here is the DNA: TGTGCCAGCAGCGCACGGGGGGCGGGCTACGAGCAGTACTTC.